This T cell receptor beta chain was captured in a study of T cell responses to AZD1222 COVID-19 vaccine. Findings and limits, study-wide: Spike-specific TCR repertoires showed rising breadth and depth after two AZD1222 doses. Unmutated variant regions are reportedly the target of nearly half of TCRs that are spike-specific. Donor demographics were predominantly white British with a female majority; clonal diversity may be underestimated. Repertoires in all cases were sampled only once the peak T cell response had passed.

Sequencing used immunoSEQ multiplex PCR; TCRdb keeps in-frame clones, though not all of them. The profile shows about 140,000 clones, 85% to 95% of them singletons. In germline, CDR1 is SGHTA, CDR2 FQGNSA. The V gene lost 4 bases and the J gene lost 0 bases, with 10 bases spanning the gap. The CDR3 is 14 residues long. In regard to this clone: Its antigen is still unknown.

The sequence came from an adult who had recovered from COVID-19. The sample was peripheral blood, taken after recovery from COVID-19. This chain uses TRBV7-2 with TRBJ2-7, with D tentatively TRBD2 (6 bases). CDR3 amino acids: CASSSGLPSYEQYF. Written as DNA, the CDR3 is TGTGCCAGCAGCTCCGGACTACCCTCCTACGAGCAGTACTTC. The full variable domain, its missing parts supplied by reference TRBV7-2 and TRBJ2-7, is GAGVSQSPSNKVTEKGKDVELRCDPISGHTALYWYRQSLGQGLEFLIYFQGNSAPDKSGLPSDRFSAERTGGSVSTLTIQRTQQEDSAVYLCASSSGLPSYEQYFGPGTRLTVT.